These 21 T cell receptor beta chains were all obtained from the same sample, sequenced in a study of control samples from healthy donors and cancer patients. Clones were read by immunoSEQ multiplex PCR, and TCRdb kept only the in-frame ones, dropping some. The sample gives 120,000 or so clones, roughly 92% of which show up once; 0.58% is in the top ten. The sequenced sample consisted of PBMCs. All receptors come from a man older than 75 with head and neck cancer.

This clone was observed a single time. The CDR3 coding sequence is TGTGCCAGCAGCTTAATAGGGGACACCGGGGAGCTGTTTTTT. As protein: CASSLIGDTGELFF. V is TRBV7-8 and J is TRBJ2-2; TRBD1 is a possible D gene (5 bases). Looked up from germline, CDR1 is SGHVS and CDR2 is FQNEAQ. The V end lost 2 bases, the J end lost 3 bases, and 7 bases lay between the germline ends. The CDR3 length is 14 residues.

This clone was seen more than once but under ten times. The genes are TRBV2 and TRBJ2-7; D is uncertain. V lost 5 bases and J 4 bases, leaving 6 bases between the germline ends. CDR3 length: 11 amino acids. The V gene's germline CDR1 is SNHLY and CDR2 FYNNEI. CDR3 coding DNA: TGTGCCAGCAGTTCAATATACGAGCAGTACTTC. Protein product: CASSSIYEQYF.

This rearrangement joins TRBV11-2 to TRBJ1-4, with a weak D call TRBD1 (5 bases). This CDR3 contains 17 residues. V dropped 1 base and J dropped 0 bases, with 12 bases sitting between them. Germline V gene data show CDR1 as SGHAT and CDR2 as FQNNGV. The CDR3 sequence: CASSLGPGGATNEKLFF. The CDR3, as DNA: TGTGCCAGCAGCTTAGGCCCGGGGGGAGCAACTAATGAAAAACTGTTTTTT. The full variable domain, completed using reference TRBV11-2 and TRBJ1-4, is EAGVAQSPRYKIIEKRQSVAFWCNPISGHATLYWYQQILGQGPKLLIQFQNNGVVDDSQLPKDRFSAERLKGVDSTLKIQPAKLEDSAVYLCASSLGPGGATNEKLFFGSGTQLSVL.

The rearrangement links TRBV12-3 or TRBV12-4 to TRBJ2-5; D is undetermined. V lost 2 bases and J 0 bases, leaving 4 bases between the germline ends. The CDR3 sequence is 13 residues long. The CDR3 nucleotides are TGTGCCAGCAGTTTAAATAACCAAGAGACCCAGTACTTC. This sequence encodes CASSLNNQETQYF.

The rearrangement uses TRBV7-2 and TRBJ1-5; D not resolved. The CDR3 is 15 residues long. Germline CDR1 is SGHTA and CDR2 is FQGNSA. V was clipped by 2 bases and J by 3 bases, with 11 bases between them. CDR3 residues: CASSLRQNDNQPQHF. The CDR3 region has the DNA TGTGCCAGCAGCTTACGCCAGAACGACAATCAGCCCCAGCATTTT.

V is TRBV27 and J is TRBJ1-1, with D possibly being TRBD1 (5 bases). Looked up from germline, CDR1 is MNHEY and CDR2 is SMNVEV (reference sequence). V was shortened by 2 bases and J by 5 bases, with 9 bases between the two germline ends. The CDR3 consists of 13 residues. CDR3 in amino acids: CASSLGRGTEAFF. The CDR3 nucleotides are TGTGCCAGCAGTTTAGGGCGGGGGACTGAAGCTTTCTTT.

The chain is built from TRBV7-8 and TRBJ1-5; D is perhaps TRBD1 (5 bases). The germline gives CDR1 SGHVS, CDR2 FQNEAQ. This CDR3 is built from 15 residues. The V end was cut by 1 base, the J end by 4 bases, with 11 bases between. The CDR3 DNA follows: TGTGCCAGCAGCTTAGAGGGGAATAGGAATCAGCCCCAGCATTTT. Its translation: CASSLEGNRNQPQHF.

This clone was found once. The CDR3 sequence: CASSPSSGYYEQYF. DNA for the CDR3: TGTGCCAGCTCACCTTCCTCAGGGTACTACGAGCAGTACTTC. The chain links TRBV18 to TRBJ2-7, with D possibly matching TRBD1 (5 bases). Trimming stripped 3 bases from V and 3 bases from J, with 12 bases between. This CDR3 is built from 14 residues. Germline V CDR1 and CDR2: KGHSH, LQKENI.

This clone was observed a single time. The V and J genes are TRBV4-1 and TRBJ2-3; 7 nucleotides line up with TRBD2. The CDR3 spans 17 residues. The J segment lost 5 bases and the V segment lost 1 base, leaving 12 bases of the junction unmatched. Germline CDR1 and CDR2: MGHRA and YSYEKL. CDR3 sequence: CASSQARSSGAGDTQYF. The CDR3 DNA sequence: TGCGCCAGCAGCCAAGCACGTTCGAGCGGGGCGGGAGATACGCAGTATTTT.

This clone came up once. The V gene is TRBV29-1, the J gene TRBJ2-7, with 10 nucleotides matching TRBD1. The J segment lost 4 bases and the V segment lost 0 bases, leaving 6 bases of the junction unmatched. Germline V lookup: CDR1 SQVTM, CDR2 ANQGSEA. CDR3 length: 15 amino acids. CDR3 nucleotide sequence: TGCAGCGTTGAAGATCCGCGACAGGGGGCGTACGAGCAGTACTTC. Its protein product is CSVEDPRQGAYEQYF.

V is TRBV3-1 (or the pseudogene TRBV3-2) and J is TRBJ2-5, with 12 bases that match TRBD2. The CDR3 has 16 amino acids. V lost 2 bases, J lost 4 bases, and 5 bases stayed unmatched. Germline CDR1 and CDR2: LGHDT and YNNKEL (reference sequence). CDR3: CASSQQTSGSGETQYF. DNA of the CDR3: TGTGCCAGCAGCCAACAGACTAGCGGGAGTGGAGAGACCCAGTACTTC.

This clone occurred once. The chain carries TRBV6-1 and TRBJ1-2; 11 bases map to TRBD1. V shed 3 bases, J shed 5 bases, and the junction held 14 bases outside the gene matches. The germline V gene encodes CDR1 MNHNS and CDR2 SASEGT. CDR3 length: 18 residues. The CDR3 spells CASSDPQWRTGGLYGYTF. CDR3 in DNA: TGTGCCAGCAGTGACCCTCAGTGGCGGACAGGGGGCCTTTATGGCTACACCTTC.

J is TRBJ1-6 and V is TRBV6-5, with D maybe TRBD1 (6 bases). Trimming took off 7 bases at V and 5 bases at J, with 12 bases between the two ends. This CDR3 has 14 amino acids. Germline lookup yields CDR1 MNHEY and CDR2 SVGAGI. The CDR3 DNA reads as TGTGCCAGCACCCGCGGGGGGCATAATTCACCCCTCCACTTT. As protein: CASTRGGHNSPLHF.

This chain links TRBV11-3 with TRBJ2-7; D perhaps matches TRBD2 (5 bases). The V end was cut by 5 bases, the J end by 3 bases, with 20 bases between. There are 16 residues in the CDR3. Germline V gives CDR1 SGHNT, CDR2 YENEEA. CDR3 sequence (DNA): TGTGCCAGCAGCCCCACAGCTGGAGGCTCCCTCTACGAGCAGTACTTC. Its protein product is CASSPTAGGSLYEQYF.

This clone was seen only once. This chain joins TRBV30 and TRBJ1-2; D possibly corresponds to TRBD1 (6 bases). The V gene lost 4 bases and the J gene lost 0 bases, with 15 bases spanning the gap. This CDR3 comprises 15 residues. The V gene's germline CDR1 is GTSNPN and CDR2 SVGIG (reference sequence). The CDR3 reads CAWNFPDRPNYGYTF. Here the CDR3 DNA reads TGTGCCTGGAATTTCCCGGACAGACCTAACTATGGCTACACCTTC.

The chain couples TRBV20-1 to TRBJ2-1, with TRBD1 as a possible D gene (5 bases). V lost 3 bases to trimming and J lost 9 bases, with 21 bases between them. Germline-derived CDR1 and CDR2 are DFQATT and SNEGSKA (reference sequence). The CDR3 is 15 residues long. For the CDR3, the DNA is TGCAGTGCTAGTTTGTGGACACACAACGTTCCTGAGCAGTTCTTC. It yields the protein CSASLWTHNVPEQFF.

The chain's CDR3 is CASSFTPGGGYTF. As DNA, the CDR3 is TGTGCCAGCAGCTTTACGCCGGGTGGTGGCTACACCTTC. The chain carries TRBV5-5 and TRBJ1-2; no clear D gene. Trimming cost V 2 bases and J 7 bases, with 12 bases left between them. The CDR3 loop spans 13 amino acids. Per the germline V gene, CDR1 is SGHKS and CDR2 is YYEKEE (reference sequence).

This CDR3 reads CASSGQGGQETQYF. In DNA form, the CDR3 reads TGTGCCAGCAGTGGTCAGGGCGGCCAAGAGACCCAGTACTTC. The genes are TRBV2 and TRBJ2-5, with D perhaps matching TRBD1 (5 bases). Germline V gene data show CDR1 as SNHLY and CDR2 as FYNNEI. Trimming took 4 bases from V and 1 from J, leaving 10 bases between them. The CDR3 covers 14 residues.

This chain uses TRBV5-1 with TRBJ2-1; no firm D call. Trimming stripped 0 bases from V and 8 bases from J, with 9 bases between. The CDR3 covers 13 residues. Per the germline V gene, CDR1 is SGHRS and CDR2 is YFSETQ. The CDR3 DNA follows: TGCGCCAGCAGCTTGGGATCGGGCCATGAGCAGTTCTTC. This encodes CASSLGSGHEQFF.

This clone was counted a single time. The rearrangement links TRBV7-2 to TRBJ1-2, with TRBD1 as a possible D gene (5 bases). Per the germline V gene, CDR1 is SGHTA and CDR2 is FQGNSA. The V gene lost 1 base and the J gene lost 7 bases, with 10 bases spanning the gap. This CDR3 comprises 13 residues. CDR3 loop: CASSLGDAVGYTF. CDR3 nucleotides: TGTGCCAGCAGCTTAGGGGACGCGGTTGGCTACACCTTC.

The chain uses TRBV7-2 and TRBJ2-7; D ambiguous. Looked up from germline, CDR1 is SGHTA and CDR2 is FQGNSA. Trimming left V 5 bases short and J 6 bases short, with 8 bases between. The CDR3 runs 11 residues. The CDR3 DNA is TGTGCCAGCAGCCCAGGCCGCGAGCAGTACTTC. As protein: CASSPGREQYF.